This TCR beta chain originates from a study of shared clonotypes between healthy human individuals. The CDR3 length is 14 residues. Germline CDR1 SGHRS, CDR2 YFSETQ. J was trimmed by 4 bases and V by 6 bases; bases with no gene match: 8. HIV-negative, healthy adults without recent acute infections or vaccinations were the donors. When replicate PCRs were run on sorted subsets, they used around 200 ng DNA, about 30,000 T cell genomes. Only in-frame clones appear in the TCRdb table, and some are missing; sequencing was by immunoSEQ multiplex PCR. The data show some 1.4 million clones, with roughly 96% seen just once and about 1.2% held by the top ten.

The sample comprised naive CD4+ T cells sorted from blood. Subset indicated: CD45RA+ positively selected. The sequence was collected from a man younger than 40 in good health. This chain joins TRBV5-1 and TRBJ2-7, with 9 positions matching TRBD2. CDR3 nucleotides: TGCGCCAGCACTCGCGGGAGGGCCTCGTACGAGCAGTACTTC. Translating gives CASTRGRASYEQYF.